The clone carrying this TCR beta chain occurred many times. The antigen remains undetermined. The entry originates in a study of T cells in Graves' hyperthyroidism and ophthalmopathy. Study overall: Once the initial diagnosis was made, peripheral blood was obtained before any treatment.

Study-wide results and limits: Peripheral blood also featured most of the thyroid clonotypes expanded above 0.001. Prediction of ophthalmopathy progression came a median roughly 6.7 months pre-onset.

With duration under 3 months, ophthalmopathy was active: Clinical Activity Score at least 3, NOSPECS at least 4. Trimming removed 5 bases from V and 0 bases from J, with 17 bases in between. Germline CDR1 reads SGHAT; CDR2 reads FQNNGV. The CDR3 loop spans 18 amino acids. Amplification yielded TCR beta CDR3 regions, with RNA transcripts as the source. TCR CDR3 regions were first amplified by RT-PCR with HTBI primers. TCRdb itself ran the multiplex PCR reads through MiXCR, one entry per CDR3 protein. Among 700,000 or so distinct CDR3 sequences listed, around 15% were seen once. The V gene is TRBV11-2, the J gene TRBJ2-6, with D possibly being TRBD1 or TRBD2 (5 bases each). Sequencing used blood. The sequence was obtained from a woman between 45 and 65 years old with Graves' ophthalmopathy. Written as DNA, the CDR3 is TGTGCCAGCAGCCCCCGGGACGGGCAGAGCTCTGGGGCCAACGTCCTGACTTTC. Its translation is CASSPRDGQSSGANVLTF.